These 17 T cell receptor beta chains share one sample of origin, sequenced in a study of a mutant IDH1 vaccine in newly diagnosed glioma. Assay used: immunoSEQ multiplex PCR; TCRdb lists only in-frame clones, some missing. The sample yields under 150,000 clones, roughly nine tenths seen once. Antigens of these TCRs are unknown. Time point reported: week 11, during vaccination. Each vaccine dose was 300 ug of mutant IDH1 20-mer peptide, with topical imiquimod. Sequencing used PBMCs, obtained from a glioma patient whose treatment included an IDH1 peptide vaccine. The origin of the receptors is a woman aged 45-60 years with glioma.

The chain is built from TRBV18 and TRBJ2-5, with TRBD2 matching over 7 bases. With 3 bases clipped from V and 4 bases from J, the junction kept 8 bases outside the gene matches. Germline loops: CDR1 KGHSH, CDR2 LQKENI. CDR3 length: 15 residues. CDR3 sequence reads: CASSPRMRGRETQYF. DNA for the CDR3: TGTGCCAGCTCACCCCGGATGCGGGGGAGAGAGACCCAGTACTTC. The full variable domain, completed using reference TRBV18 and TRBJ2-5, is NAGVMQNPRHLVRRRGQEARLRCSPMKGHSHVYWYRQLPEEGLKFMVYLQKENIIDESGMPKERFSAEFPKEGPSILRIQQVVRGDSAAYFCASSPRMRGRETQYFGPGTRLLVL.

The V gene is TRBV9, the J gene TRBJ2-1; TRBD2 is a possible D gene (5 bases). Germline CDR1 reads SGDLS; CDR2 reads YYNGEE. V lost 2 bases and J 0 bases, leaving 6 bases between the germline ends. This CDR3 contains 14 residues. The DNA of the CDR3 is TGTGCCAGCAGCGTGGCGGGCTCCTACAATGAGCAGTTCTTC. It translates to CASSVAGSYNEQFF.

J is TRBJ2-5 and V is TRBV28; 10 bases map to TRBD2. The V gene end was trimmed by 1 base and the J gene end by 4 bases; junction bases not matched to a gene: 3. Germline V gives CDR1 MDHEN, CDR2 SYDVKM. CDR3 length equals 15 residues. Here the CDR3 DNA reads TGTGCCAGCAGTTTATTTCTAGCGGGAGCAGAGACCCAGTACTTC. Translating gives CASSLFLAGAETQYF.

A single count supports this clone. The DNA of the CDR3 is TGTGCCAGTAGTATGGAGAACAGCAATCAGCCCCAGCATTTT. The encoded protein is CASSMENSNQPQHF. The V gene is TRBV19, the J gene TRBJ1-5, with D uncertain. CDR1 and CDR2 from the germline V gene are LNHDA and SQIVND (reference sequence). V lost 3 bases and J lost 1, with 7 bases in between. The CDR3 is 14 amino acids.

The chain is built from TRBV5-1 and TRBJ1-3; no clear D. The CDR3 is made up of 16 amino acids. V shed 2 bases and J shed 5 bases, with 17 bases lying between them. CDR1 and CDR2 (germline): SGHRS, YFSETQ. CDR3 coding DNA: TGCGCCAGCAGCTTAGGCCCTGGGGTTTCAAGAAACACCATATATTTT. This gives the protein CASSLGPGVSRNTIYF.

The chain combines TRBV9 with TRBJ2-3; 11 bases agree with TRBD2. Germline V lookup: CDR1 SGDLS, CDR2 YYNGEE. V lost 4 bases and J lost 0; bases outside the gene matches: 10. This CDR3 is 18 amino acids long. CDR3 loop: CASSPRVAGGVSTDTQYF. The CDR3 bases are TGTGCCAGCAGCCCGAGGGTAGCGGGAGGGGTTAGCACAGATACGCAGTATTTT.

The chain couples TRBV5-1 to TRBJ2-2; 8 nucleotides align to TRBD1. Losses at the gene ends were 7 bases for V and 6 bases for J; bases not matched to a gene: 11. Germline V CDR1 and CDR2: SGHRS, YFSETQ. The CDR3 is 15 residues long. CDR3 residues: CASHLQGVDAGELFF. The CDR3 nucleotides are TGCGCCAGCCATTTACAGGGGGTGGACGCCGGGGAGCTGTTTTTT.

The V and J genes are TRBV30 and TRBJ1-2; the match to TRBD1 covers 9 bases. The germline V gene has CDR1 GTSNPN and CDR2 SVGIG (reference sequence). After removal of 2 bases from V and 1 base from J, the junction contained 2 bases not matched to a gene. The CDR3 extends over 14 amino acids. In DNA, the CDR3 is TGTGCCTGGAGTAAGGGACAGGGTAACTATGGCTACACCTTC. This gives the protein CAWSKGQGNYGYTF.

This clone was seen a handful of times. The V call is TRBV10-1, the J call TRBJ2-3; unclear D gene. The germline CDR1 and CDR2 sequences are WNHNN and SYGVQD (reference sequence). V was cut by 1 base and J by 8 bases, with 10 bases left in between. The CDR3 is 13 amino acids. The CDR3, as DNA: TGCGCCAGCAGTGAGTGGGGTCTCGGTACGCAGTATTTT. Protein product: CASSEWGLGTQYF.

The chain employs TRBV5-6 and TRBJ1-5; D is unclear. V dropped 0 bases and J dropped 0 bases, with 7 bases sitting between them. Per germline, CDR1 SGHDT and CDR2 YYEEEE. This CDR3 spans 15 amino acids. CDR3 nucleotide sequence: TGTGCCAGCAGCTTGGGAGTACATAGCAATCAGCCCCAGCATTTT. Amino acid sequence: CASSLGVHSNQPQHF.

This chain connects TRBV30 to TRBJ2-1; the D is unclear. The CDR3 runs to 13 residues. CDR1 is GTSNPN and CDR2 is SVGIG in the germline V gene (reference sequence). Trimming took off 0 bases at V and 8 bases at J, with 11 bases between the two ends. The DNA for the CDR3 is TGTGCCTGGAGTGTACATGGAGAGGATGAGCAGTTCTTC. It is translated as CAWSVHGEDEQFF.

The chain recombines TRBV6-4 with TRBJ2-1; D may be TRBD2 (6 bases). Trimming removed 4 bases from V and 9 bases from J, with 19 bases in between. There are 15 residues in the CDR3. Germline values: CDR1 MRHNA, CDR2 SNTAGT. CDR3 sequence reads: CASSVREFAGFEQFF. For the CDR3, the DNA is TGTGCCAGCAGTGTTCGGGAGTTCGCGGGTTTTGAGCAGTTCTTC.

The rearrangement links TRBV4-1 to TRBJ2-1, with 8 nucleotides matching TRBD2. Germline values: CDR1 MGHRA, CDR2 YSYEKL. Trimming removed 4 bases from V and 9 bases from J; junction bases left unmatched: 14. CDR3 size: 16 residues. CDR3: CASSRPGTRASGEQFF. DNA for the CDR3: TGCGCCAGCAGCCGACCCGGGACTAGAGCGTCGGGTGAGCAGTTCTTC.

This rearrangement joins TRBV7-3 to TRBJ2-7, with 12 bases aligning to TRBD2. The CDR3 is 15 amino acids. Germline trimming cut 5 bases from V and 3 bases from J; bases unmatched to any gene: 5. The germline V gene encodes CDR1 SGHTA and CDR2 FQGTGA. In nucleotides, the CDR3 is TGTGCCAGCAGCGAAACTAGCGGGGGGAACTACGAGCAGTACTTC. Its protein is CASSETSGGNYEQYF.

The chain has TRBV29-1 and TRBJ2-3; D ambiguous. This CDR3 contains 14 residues. Germline CDR1 SQVTM, CDR2 ANQGSEA. V was clipped by 4 bases and J by 2 bases, with 13 bases between them. For the CDR3, the DNA is TGCAGCGTTGTGGCAGGCGATAACACAGATACGCAGTATTTT. Protein product: CSVVAGDNTDTQYF.

The chain carries TRBV6-6 and TRBJ1-4; TRBD1 agrees at 8 bases. J was trimmed by 8 bases and V by 4 bases; bases with no gene match: 3. The CDR3 runs to 13 residues. Looked up from germline, CDR1 is MNHNY and CDR2 is SVGAGI (reference sequence). The CDR3 loop is CASSSHRGEKLFF. The DNA of the CDR3 is TGTGCCAGCAGTTCGCACAGGGGGGAAAAACTGTTTTTT.

This clone has only a few counts. The rearrangement uses TRBV11-3 and TRBJ2-1; the D is unclear. The germline gives CDR1 SGHNT, CDR2 YENEEA. This CDR3 has 17 amino acids. V lost 4 bases, J lost 2 bases, and 18 bases lay in between. The CDR3 DNA follows: TGTGCCAGCAGCTCAGACTCGGCGTCAGAGCCCTACAATGAGCAGTTCTTC. It codes for CASSSDSASEPYNEQFF.